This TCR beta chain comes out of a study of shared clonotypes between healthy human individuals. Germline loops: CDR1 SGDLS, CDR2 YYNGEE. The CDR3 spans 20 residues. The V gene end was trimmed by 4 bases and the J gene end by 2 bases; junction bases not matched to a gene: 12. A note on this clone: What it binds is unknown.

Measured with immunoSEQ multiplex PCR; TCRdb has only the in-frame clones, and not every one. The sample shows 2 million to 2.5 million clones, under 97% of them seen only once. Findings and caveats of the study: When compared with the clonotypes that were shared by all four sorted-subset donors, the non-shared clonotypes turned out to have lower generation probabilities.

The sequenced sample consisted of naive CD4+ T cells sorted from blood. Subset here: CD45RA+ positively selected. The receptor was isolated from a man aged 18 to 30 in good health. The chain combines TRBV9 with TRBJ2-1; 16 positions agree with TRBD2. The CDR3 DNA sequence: TGTGCCAGCAGCAGACCGGGACTAGCGGGAGGGAGCGGTGCCTACAATGAGCAGTTCTTC. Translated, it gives CASSRPGLAGGSGAYNEQFF.